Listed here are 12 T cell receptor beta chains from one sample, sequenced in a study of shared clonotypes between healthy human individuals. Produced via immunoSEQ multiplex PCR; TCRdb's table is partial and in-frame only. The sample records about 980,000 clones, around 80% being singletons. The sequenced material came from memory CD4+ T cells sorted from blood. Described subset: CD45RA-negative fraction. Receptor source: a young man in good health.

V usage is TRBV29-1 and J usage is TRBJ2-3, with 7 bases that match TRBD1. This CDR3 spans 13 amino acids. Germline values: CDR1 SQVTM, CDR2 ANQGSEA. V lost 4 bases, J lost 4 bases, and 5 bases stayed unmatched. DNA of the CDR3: TGCAGCGTTGTAGGGGGCAAGGCAGATACGCAGTATTTT. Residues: CSVVGGKADTQYF.

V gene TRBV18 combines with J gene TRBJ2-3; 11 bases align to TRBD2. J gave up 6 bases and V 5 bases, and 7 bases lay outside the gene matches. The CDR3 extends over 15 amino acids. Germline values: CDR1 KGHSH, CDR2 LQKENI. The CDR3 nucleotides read TGTGCCAGCTCATCACTAGCGGGAGTATCGGATACGCAGTATTTT. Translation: CASSSLAGVSDTQYF.

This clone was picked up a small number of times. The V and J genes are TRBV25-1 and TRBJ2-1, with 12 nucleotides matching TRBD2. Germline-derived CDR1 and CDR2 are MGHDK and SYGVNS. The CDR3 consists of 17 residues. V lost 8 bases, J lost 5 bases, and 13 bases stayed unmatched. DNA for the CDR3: TGTGCCAGCGGGGGAACTAGCGGGGGGCCGTTTCACAATGAGCAGTTCTTC. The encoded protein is CASGGTSGGPFHNEQFF.

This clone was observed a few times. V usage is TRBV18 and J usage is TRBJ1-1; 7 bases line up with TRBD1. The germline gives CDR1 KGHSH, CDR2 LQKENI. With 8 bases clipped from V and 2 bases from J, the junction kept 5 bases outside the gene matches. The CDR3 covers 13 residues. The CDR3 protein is CASRQGRNTEAFF. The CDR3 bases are TGTGCCAGCCGACAGGGTCGAAACACTGAAGCTTTCTTT.

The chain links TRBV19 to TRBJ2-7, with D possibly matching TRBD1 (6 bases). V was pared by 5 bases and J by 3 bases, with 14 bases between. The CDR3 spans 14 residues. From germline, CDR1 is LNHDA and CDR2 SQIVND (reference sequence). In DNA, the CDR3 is TGTGCCAGTAGTCTTGGGGGCCCCCTCTACGAGCAGTACTTC. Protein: CASSLGGPLYEQYF.

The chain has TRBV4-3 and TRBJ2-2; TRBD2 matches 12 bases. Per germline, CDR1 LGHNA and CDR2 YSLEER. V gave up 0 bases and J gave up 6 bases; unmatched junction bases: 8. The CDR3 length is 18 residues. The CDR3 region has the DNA TGCGCCAGCAGCCAAGATGTAGGGCTAGCGGGAGGGGCCGGGGAGCTGTTTTTT. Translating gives CASSQDVGLAGGAGELFF.

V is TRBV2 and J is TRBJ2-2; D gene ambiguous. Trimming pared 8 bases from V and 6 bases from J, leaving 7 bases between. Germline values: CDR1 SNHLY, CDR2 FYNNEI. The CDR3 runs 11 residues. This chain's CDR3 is CASSISGELFF. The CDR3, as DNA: TGTGCCAGCTCGATCTCCGGGGAGCTGTTTTTT.

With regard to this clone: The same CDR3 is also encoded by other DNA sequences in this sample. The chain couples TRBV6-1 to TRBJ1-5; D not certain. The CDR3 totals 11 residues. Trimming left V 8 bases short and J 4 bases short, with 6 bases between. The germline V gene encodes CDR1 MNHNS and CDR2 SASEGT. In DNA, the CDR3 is TGTGCCAGCGGGCGTAATCAGCCCCAGCATTTT. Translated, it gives CASGRNQPQHF.

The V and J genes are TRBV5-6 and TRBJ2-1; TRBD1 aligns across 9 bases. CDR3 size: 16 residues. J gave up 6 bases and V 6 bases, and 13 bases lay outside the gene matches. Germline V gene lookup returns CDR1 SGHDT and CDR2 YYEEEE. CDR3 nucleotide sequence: TGTGCCAGCATCAATGAGGGGGGACAGGGTAGCAATGAGCAGTTCTTC. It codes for CASINEGGQGSNEQFF.

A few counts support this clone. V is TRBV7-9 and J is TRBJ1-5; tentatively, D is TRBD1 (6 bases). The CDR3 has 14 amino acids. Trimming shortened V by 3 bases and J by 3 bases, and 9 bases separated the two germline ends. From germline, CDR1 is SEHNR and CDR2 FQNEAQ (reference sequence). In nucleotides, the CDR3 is TGTGCCAGCAGCTTCGGACAGCTCAATCAGCCCCAGCATTTT. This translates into CASSFGQLNQPQHF.

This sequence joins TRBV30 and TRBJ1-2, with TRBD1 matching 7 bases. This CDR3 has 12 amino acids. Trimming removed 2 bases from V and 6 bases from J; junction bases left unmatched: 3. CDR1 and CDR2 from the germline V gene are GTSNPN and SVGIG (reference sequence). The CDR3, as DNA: TGTGCCTGGAGTAGGGACAGAAATGGCTACACCTTC. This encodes CAWSRDRNGYTF.

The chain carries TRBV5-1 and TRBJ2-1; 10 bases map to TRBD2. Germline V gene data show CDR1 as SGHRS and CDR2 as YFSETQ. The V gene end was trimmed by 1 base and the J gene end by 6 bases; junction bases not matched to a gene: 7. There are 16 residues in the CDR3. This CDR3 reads CASSLSLAGAFNEQFF. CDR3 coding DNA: TGCGCCAGCAGCTTGTCTCTAGCGGGGGCGTTCAATGAGCAGTTCTTC.